A selection of T cell receptor beta chains follows, all from one sample in a study of shared T cell receptors in the human thymus. Libraries were prepared by immunoSEQ multiplex PCR; TCRdb keeps only in-frame clonotypes and omits some of them. The sample records some 720,000 clones, roughly 90% being singletons. The sample also formed part of further work on human thymus T cells.

Input material: thymocytes. These receptors were taken from a boy under two years old with a congenital heart defect. Both conserved end residues are trimmed from each CDR3.

v_call cdr3_aa
TRBV4-2 ASSQTPNRADGLAGGGGELF
TRBV9 ASSVAQRGGEGETQY
TRBV28 ASSPNPPAVQETQY
TRBV30 AWSAGLADTDTQY
TRBV11-1 ASSPGGIPRDTQY
TRBV27 ASSLSSRRYWPGTGPYEQY
TRBV14 ASSPFDSDYGYT
TRBV11-2 ASSWPPPREGQF
TRBV14 ASSHKSHPQRGGTDTQY
TRBV28 ASALAGAYEQY
TRBV25-1 ASSLPGLVDEQY
TRBV6-5 ASSYVAGYGYT
TRBV10-3 AISVPGQGRYGYT
TRBV15 ATHTGTSPDEQY
TRBV12-5 ASGLTSGRMNEQF
TRBV6-1 ASSGGPDRAETQY
TRBV6-5 ASSYSRAGNEQF
TRBV27 ASTPRGAPLHSTQY
TRBV7-3 ASSVTGGQDTEAF
TRBV4-3 ASSKELSSYNEQF
TRBV18 ASSPTRGRKDEQY
TRBV7-9 ASSTRTSGIQETQY
TRBV5-4 ASSLVLDREGTDTQY
TRBV7-2 ASSSQDRVRQETQY
TRBV2 ASSRDRGPKAY
TRBV9 ASSVGGRAAEQY
TRBV28 ASSSALGDSYNEQF
TRBV5-6 ASSPGVAGHSYNEQF
TRBV4-1 ASSLQGCGNQPQH
TRBV5-1 ASSYTGGTDTQY
TRBV7-9 ASSLKQERY
TRBV6-6 ASEGGHSYNEQF
TRBV19 ASSIGTGTFAKNIQY
TRBV18 ASSPMDPLGRAYEQY
TRBV18 ASSLRGSYEQY
TRBV18 ASSPNRVNYGYT
TRBV27 ASSRVPTGNQPQH
TRBV27 ASSLLGAGAVNNEQF
TRBV11-2 ASSSFYAAYEQY
TRBV5-5 ASVSAGQGGDEQY
TRBV7-9 ASSPRGEDYGYT
TRBV2 ASRELGGLAGTTTDTQY
TRBV7-2 ASSLGLAGGPIEF
TRBV28 ASSRTGGPYEQY
TRBV2 ASRGNNFTDTQY
TRBV2 ASTKCDRGPIETQY